What follows describes a single T cell receptor beta chain. What it binds is not known. The CDR3 runs 13 residues. V lost 1 base to trimming and J lost 5 bases, with 8 bases between them. The sample originates from a study of T cell responses to AZD1222 COVID-19 vaccine. Study-wide findings and caveats: Just 6 or 7 people given AZD1222 tested seropositive at baseline.

Data came from immunoSEQ multiplex PCR; TCRdb stores just in-frame clones and leaves some out. The profile covers 100,000 to 150,000 clones, with about 85% appearing a single time and 5% to 7% taken by the ten largest. The chain is built from TRBV12-3 or TRBV12-4 and TRBJ1-1; no firm D call. This sequence originates from an adult in good health. This material consisted of peripheral blood, taken on day 0 of AZD1222 vaccination. CDR3 DNA sequence: TGTGCCAGCAGTTTAGGACCAGAAACTGAAGCTTTCTTT. This sequence encodes CASSLGPETEAFF.